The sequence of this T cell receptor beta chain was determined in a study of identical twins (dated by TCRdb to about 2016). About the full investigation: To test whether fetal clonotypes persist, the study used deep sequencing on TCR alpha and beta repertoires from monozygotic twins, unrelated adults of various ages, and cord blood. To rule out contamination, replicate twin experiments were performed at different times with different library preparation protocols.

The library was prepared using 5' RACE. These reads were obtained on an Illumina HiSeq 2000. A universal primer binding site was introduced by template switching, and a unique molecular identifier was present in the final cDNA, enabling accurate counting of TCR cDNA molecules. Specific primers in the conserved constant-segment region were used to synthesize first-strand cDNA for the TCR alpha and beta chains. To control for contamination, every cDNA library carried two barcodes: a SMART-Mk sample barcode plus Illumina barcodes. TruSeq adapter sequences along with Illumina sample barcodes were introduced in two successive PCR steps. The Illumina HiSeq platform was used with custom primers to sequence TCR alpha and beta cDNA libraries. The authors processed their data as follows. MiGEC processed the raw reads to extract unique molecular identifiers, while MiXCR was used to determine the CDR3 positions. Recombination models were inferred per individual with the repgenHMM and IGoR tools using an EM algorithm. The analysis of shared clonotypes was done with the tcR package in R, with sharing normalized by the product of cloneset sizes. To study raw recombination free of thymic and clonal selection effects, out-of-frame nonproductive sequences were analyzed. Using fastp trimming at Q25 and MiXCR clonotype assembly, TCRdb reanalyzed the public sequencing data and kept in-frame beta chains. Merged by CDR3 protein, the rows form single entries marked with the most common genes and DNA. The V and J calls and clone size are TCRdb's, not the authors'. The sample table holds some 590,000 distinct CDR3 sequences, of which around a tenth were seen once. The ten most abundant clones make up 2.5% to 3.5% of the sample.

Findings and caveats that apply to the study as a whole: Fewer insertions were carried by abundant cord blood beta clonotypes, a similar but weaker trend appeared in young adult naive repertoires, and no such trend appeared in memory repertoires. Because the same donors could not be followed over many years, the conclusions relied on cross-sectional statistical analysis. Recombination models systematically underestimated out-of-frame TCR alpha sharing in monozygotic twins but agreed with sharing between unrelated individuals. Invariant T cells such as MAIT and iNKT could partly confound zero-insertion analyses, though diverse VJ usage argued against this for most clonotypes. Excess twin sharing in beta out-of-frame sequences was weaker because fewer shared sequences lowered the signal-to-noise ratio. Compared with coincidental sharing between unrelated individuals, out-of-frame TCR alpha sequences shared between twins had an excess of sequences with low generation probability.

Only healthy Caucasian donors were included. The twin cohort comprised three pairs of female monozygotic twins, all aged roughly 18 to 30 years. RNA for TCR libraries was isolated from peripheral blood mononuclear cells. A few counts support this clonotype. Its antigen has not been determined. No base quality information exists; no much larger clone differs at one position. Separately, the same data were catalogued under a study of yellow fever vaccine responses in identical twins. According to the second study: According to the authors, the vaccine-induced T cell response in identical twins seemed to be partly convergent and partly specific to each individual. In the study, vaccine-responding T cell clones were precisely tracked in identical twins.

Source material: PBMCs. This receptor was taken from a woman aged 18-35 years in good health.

The DNA sequence is as follows: TGCAGTGCTAGCCGTCGAAAGGGACAGGGCTACGAGCAGTACTTC. It translates to CSASRRKGQGYEQYF. The receptor chain draws on TRBV20-1 and TRBJ2-7; TRBD1 matches 9 bases in the middle. V is cut back by 3 bases and J by 3 bases, with 9 bases in the junction unmatched. The CDR3 numbers 15 residues from cysteine through phenylalanine. This entry keeps only the CDR3 DNA: 45 bases, framed from base 1. CDR1 DFQATT and CDR2 SNEGSKA are derived from the germline V gene (reference sequence).